The clone carrying this T cell receptor beta chain appeared once. The sample originates from a study of blood T cells in healthy people across ages. Through a sample-barcoded 5' primer and a J-beta primer mix, a second PCR was run for roughly 6 to 12 cycles. TCRdb reanalysed the 5' RACE reads using MiXCR and keeps one entry per CDR3 protein. There are about 1.1 million distinct CDR3 sequences in the sample; under 40% occur only once, and roughly 13% lies in the top ten. The CDR3 is 14 amino acids. V was trimmed by 6 bases and J by 1 base, leaving 15 bases between them. Germline V gives CDR1 DFQATT, CDR2 SNEGSKA (reference sequence).

Sequenced: blood. This TCR was sampled from a man aged 18 to 29 in good health. The chain is built from TRBV20-1 and TRBJ1-1; possible D gene TRBD1, 6 bases. The CDR3, as DNA: TGCAGTGCCCGCCGGGGACACCAGAACACTGAAGCTTTCTTT. Translation gives CSARRGHQNTEAFF.